A selection of T cell receptor beta chains follows, all from one sample in a study of blood T cell repertoires in COVID-19. The repertoire was sequenced with immunoSEQ multiplex PCR; TCRdb's copy has only in-frame clones and lacks some. The sample yields around 310,000 clones, approximately 89% seen once. Sequencing input: PBMCs or T cells enriched from blood (not recorded which). These receptors all stem from a young man who had recovered from COVID-19. CDR3s include the opening cysteine and the closing phenylalanine or tryptophan. The D gene is left open where the match is weak. Clone sizes are given selectively: once, few, many, or a class where the clone is expanded.

d_gene: TRBD1
j_gene: TRBJ1-2
abundance: once
v_gene: TRBV28
CDR3nt: TGTGCCAGCAGTTTATGGGGACAGGGTAGGGCTGGCTACACCTTC
CDR3aa: CASSLWGQGRAGYTF

d_gene: NA
j_gene: TRBJ2-2
abundance: NA
v_gene: TRBV11-3
CDR3nt: TGTGCCAGCAGCTTAGGTGGGGGGGCGCGCACCGGGGAGCTGTTTTTT
CDR3aa: CASSLGGGARTGELFF

d_gene: TRBD2
j_gene: TRBJ2-3
abundance: NA
v_gene: TRBV18
CDR3nt: TGTGCCAGCTCACCGAAACTAGCGGGGGACACAGATACGCAGTATTTT
CDR3aa: CASSPKLAGDTDTQYF

d_gene: NA
j_gene: TRBJ1-1
abundance: NA
v_gene: TRBV18
CDR3nt: TGTGCCAGCTCACCACCCCGGATAGGGAGGGGTGAAGCTTTCTTT
CDR3aa: CASSPPRIGRGEAFF

d_gene: TRBD1
j_gene: TRBJ1-2
abundance: NA
v_gene: TRBV7-9
CDR3nt: TGTGCCAGCAGCTGGAGACAGGGTAATCCAATAGAGAGTGGCTACACCTTC
CDR3aa: CASSWRQGNPIESGYTF

d_gene: NA
j_gene: TRBJ1-6
abundance: NA
v_gene: TRBV12-2
CDR3nt: TGTGCAAGTCGCTTAGCGAAGGGGGCAGGGTCACCCCTCCACTTT
CDR3aa: CASRLAKGAGSPLHF

d_gene: NA
j_gene: TRBJ1-1
abundance: NA
v_gene: TRBV19
CDR3nt: TGTGCCAGTAGTTCAGACAGGAACACTGAAGCTTTCTTT
CDR3aa: CASSSDRNTEAFF

d_gene: NA
j_gene: TRBJ1-5
abundance: NA
v_gene: TRBV19
CDR3nt: TGTGCCAGTAGTATAAACGGGTTTACGGCCCAGCATTTT
CDR3aa: CASSINGFTAQHF

d_gene: TRBD2
j_gene: TRBJ2-3
abundance: NA
v_gene: TRBV6-4
CDR3nt: TGTGCCAGCAGTGACTCCACTAGCGGGGGCCCCTCACACACAGATACGCAGTATTTT
CDR3aa: CASSDSTSGGPSHTDTQYF

d_gene: TRBD2
j_gene: TRBJ2-3
abundance: NA
v_gene: TRBV5-6
CDR3nt: TGTGCCAGCAGCTTGGACAGCGGGGGGGCAGATACGCAGTATTTT
CDR3aa: CASSLDSGGADTQYF

d_gene: NA
j_gene: TRBJ1-5
abundance: few
v_gene: TRBV12-1
CDR3nt: TGTGCCAGCAGCTTGCGAGTTCCTAATCAGCCCCAGCATTTT
CDR3aa: CASSLRVPNQPQHF

d_gene: TRBD2
j_gene: TRBJ2-2
abundance: NA
v_gene: TRBV11-2
CDR3nt: TGTGCCAGCAGCTTAGTCGGGACTAGCGGGGCATCGGGGGAGCTGTTTTTT
CDR3aa: CASSLVGTSGASGELFF

d_gene: TRBD1
j_gene: TRBJ2-1
abundance: NA
v_gene: TRBV28
CDR3nt: TGTGCCAGCAGTTGGACAACCGGGACAGGGAAGGGTCTTGAGCAGTTCTTC
CDR3aa: CASSWTTGTGKGLEQFF

d_gene: TRBD1
j_gene: TRBJ1-2
abundance: NA
v_gene: TRBV29-1
CDR3nt: TGCAGCGTTGAACGGAGACAGGGGACTAATGGCTACACCTTC
CDR3aa: CSVERRQGTNGYTF

d_gene: TRBD2
j_gene: TRBJ2-2
abundance: NA
v_gene: TRBV7-6
CDR3nt: TGTGCCAGCAGCTTAAGCGGGACTAGGTTCACCGGGGAGCTGTTTTTT
CDR3aa: CASSLSGTRFTGELFF

d_gene: TRBD2
j_gene: TRBJ2-3
abundance: NA
v_gene: TRBV4-1
CDR3nt: TGCGCCAGCAGCCAAGAGTCTAGCGGGGGAGACACAGATACGCAGTATTTT
CDR3aa: CASSQESSGGDTDTQYF

d_gene: TRBD1
j_gene: TRBJ1-6
abundance: NA
v_gene: TRBV6-5
CDR3nt: TGTGCCAGCAGTTACGACAGGGAGGATTCACCCCTCCACTTT
CDR3aa: CASSYDREDSPLHF

d_gene: NA
j_gene: TRBJ1-3
abundance: NA
v_gene: TRBV2
CDR3nt: TGTGCCAGCAGGACCGGACAGAGCTCTGGAAACACCATATATTTT
CDR3aa: CASRTGQSSGNTIYF

d_gene: NA
j_gene: TRBJ2-7
abundance: NA
v_gene: TRBV11-2
CDR3nt: TGTGCCAGCAGCCACTACGAGCAGTACTTC
CDR3aa: CASSHYEQYF

d_gene: TRBD1
j_gene: TRBJ2-3
abundance: NA
v_gene: TRBV27
CDR3nt: TGTGCCAGCAGTTTAGGGGCAGGGACAGCAGATACGCAGTATTTT
CDR3aa: CASSLGAGTADTQYF

d_gene: NA
j_gene: TRBJ1-4
abundance: NA
v_gene: TRBV5-5
CDR3nt: TGTGCCAGCAGGATACCGGGACACCCGAATGAAAAACTGTTTTTT
CDR3aa: CASRIPGHPNEKLFF

d_gene: NA
j_gene: TRBJ2-6
abundance: NA
v_gene: TRBV5-1
CDR3nt: TGCGCCAGCAGCTTGGCAGGGATCTCTGGGGCCAACGTCCTGACTTTC
CDR3aa: CASSLAGISGANVLTF

d_gene: NA
j_gene: TRBJ2-7
abundance: NA
v_gene: TRBV29-1
CDR3nt: TGCAGCGTCCCTACCTACGAGCAGTACTTC
CDR3aa: CSVPTYEQYF

d_gene: TRBD2
j_gene: TRBJ2-7
abundance: NA
v_gene: TRBV6-5
CDR3nt: TGTGCCAGCAGACCCCCGGGGGGGTACGAGCAGTACTTC
CDR3aa: CASRPPGGYEQYF

d_gene: TRBD1
j_gene: TRBJ1-4
abundance: NA
v_gene: TRBV9
CDR3nt: TGTGCCAGCAGCGTAGGGACAGGGTTTTTACGCGAAAAACTGTTTTTT
CDR3aa: CASSVGTGFLREKLFF

d_gene: NA
j_gene: TRBJ1-6
abundance: NA
v_gene: TRBV28
CDR3nt: TGTGCCAGCAGCGGGGGGTCCTCCTATAATTCACCCCTCCACTTT
CDR3aa: CASSGGSSYNSPLHF

d_gene: NA
j_gene: TRBJ1-5
abundance: NA
v_gene: TRBV7-2
CDR3nt: TGTGCCAGCAGTGTAGACATCCTTTCGTATAGCAATCAGCCCCAGCATTTT
CDR3aa: CASSVDILSYSNQPQHF

d_gene: TRBD1
j_gene: TRBJ1-5
abundance: once
v_gene: TRBV5-6
CDR3nt: TGTGCCAGCAGCTTAGGGGACAGGGATCAGCCCCAGCATTTT
CDR3aa: CASSLGDRDQPQHF

d_gene: TRBD1
j_gene: TRBJ1-5
abundance: NA
v_gene: TRBV19
CDR3nt: TGTGCCAGTAGTACACCCAACAGGGGTCAGCATTTT
CDR3aa: CASSTPNRGQHF

d_gene: NA
j_gene: TRBJ1-4
abundance: NA
v_gene: TRBV7-2
CDR3nt: TGTGCCAGCAGCGAACAGGTTGGGGCAACTAATGAAAAACTGTTTTTT
CDR3aa: CASSEQVGATNEKLFF

d_gene: NA
j_gene: TRBJ1-5
abundance: NA
v_gene: TRBV23-1
CDR3nt: TGCGCCAGCAGTCGGGGGAGGGGTTTATTTCAGCCCCAGCATTTT
CDR3aa: CASSRGRGLFQPQHF

d_gene: NA
j_gene: TRBJ2-3
abundance: NA
v_gene: TRBV11-2
CDR3nt: TGTGCCAGCAGCTTAGTTAGGGGCGCACCAGATACGCAGTATTTT
CDR3aa: CASSLVRGAPDTQYF

d_gene: NA
j_gene: TRBJ1-6
abundance: NA
v_gene: TRBV5-1
CDR3nt: TGCGCCAGCAGCGCCGACAGCCCCCATAATTCACCCCTCCACTTT
CDR3aa: CASSADSPHNSPLHF

d_gene: TRBD1
j_gene: TRBJ2-3
abundance: NA
v_gene: TRBV19
CDR3nt: TGTGCCAGTAGTCTCGGGACAGGGGGTACAGATACGCAGTATTTT
CDR3aa: CASSLGTGGTDTQYF

d_gene: NA
j_gene: TRBJ1-5
abundance: NA
v_gene: TRBV5-1
CDR3nt: TGCGCCAGCAGCCTGGGGGGCCGCAATCAGCCCCAGCATTTT
CDR3aa: CASSLGGRNQPQHF

d_gene: NA
j_gene: TRBJ1-4
abundance: once
v_gene: TRBV1
CDR3nt: TGCACCAGCAGCCATCCAGACAGAGAGCATAATGAAAAACTGTTTTTT
CDR3aa: CTSSHPDREHNEKLFF

d_gene: NA
j_gene: TRBJ1-2
abundance: NA
v_gene: TRBV12-3/TRBV12-4
CDR3nt: TGTGCCAGCAGTTTAGCTGCGGACTATGGCTACACCTTC
CDR3aa: CASSLAADYGYTF